The rows below give T cell receptor beta chains drawn from one sample of a study of shared clonotypes between healthy human individuals. Assay: immunoSEQ multiplex PCR; the TCRdb copy retains only in-frame clones and omits some. The top ten hold approximately 0.38% of the sample, which has 1.6 million or so clones, around 98.5% seen once. The sample comprised naive CD4+ T cells sorted from blood. The receptors originated from a man aged 30 to 39 in good health. Both conserved end residues are part of each CDR3. The D gene is left open where the match is weak.

TRBV28	-	TRBJ1-5	TGTGCCAGCAGTCCCCCAAGGGGCTGGAATCAGCCCCAGCATTTT	CASSPPRGWNQPQHF
TRBV6-5	TRBD1	TRBJ1-1	TGTGCCAGCAGTTATTACTTCGGGACAGGGAACACTGAAGCTTTCTTT	CASSYYFGTGNTEAFF
TRBV7-8	TRBD1	TRBJ2-7	TGTGCCAGCAGCTTACGGCAGGGGGCGTTGTACGAGCAGTACTTC	CASSLRQGALYEQYF
TRBV7-2	-	TRBJ2-5	TGTGCCAGCAGCTGGGAGAGGAGTGGGATCCAGTACTTC	CASSWERSGIQYF
TRBV9	-	TRBJ2-1	TGTGCCAGCAGCCCTTCTGGTCCCGTCAATGAGCAGTTCTTC	CASSPSGPVNEQFF
TRBV11-2	-	TRBJ2-1	TGTGCCAGCAGCTTAGGTGTCAGGGCCTCGAGAAGGGAGCAGTTCTTC	CASSLGVRASRREQFF
TRBV5-4	-	TRBJ2-1	TGTGCCAGCAGCTTGGTTCTCGGTCGCAATGAGCAGTTCTTC	CASSLVLGRNEQFF
TRBV10-3	-	TRBJ2-2	TGTGCCATCAGTGACAGACAGGGAGGCGGCACCGGGGAGCTGTTTTTT	CAISDRQGGGTGELFF
TRBV9	-	TRBJ2-7	TGTGCCAGCAGCGCCGGCTACGAGCAGTACTTC	CASSAGYEQYF
TRBV27	-	TRBJ1-5	TGTGCCAGCCGGGAGGGGCGCGGGAGGCAGCCCCAGCATTTT	CASREGRGRQPQHF
TRBV6-7	-	TRBJ1-1	TGTGCCAGCAGTTACGGGGGCCGTGGGGCTTTCTTT	CASSYGGRGAFF
TRBV10-1	-	TRBJ1-1	TGCGCCAGCAGTGAGGGCCAGGTGAACACTGAAGCTTTCTTT	CASSEGQVNTEAFF
TRBV7-8	-	TRBJ2-5	TGTGCCAGCAGCTTATCGGGGGGCGCTTGGATTGGATCGACCCAGTACTTC	CASSLSGGAWIGSTQYF